The following is a T cell receptor (beta chain) sequence with its context. This CDR3 comprises 17 residues. Germline assignment: CDR1 MNHEY and CDR2 SMNVEV (reference sequence). Trimming cost V 5 bases and J 2 bases; bases outside gene matches: 9. In the authors' workflow: Estimation of nucleated cell counts relied on the amplification of reference gene primers. The assay was immunoSEQ multiplex PCR, and TCRdb's table has in-frame clones only and misses some. V and J calls and clone size follow that table, whereas D and trimming were derived from the DNA. The top ten hold about 22% of the sample, which has around 190,000 clones, approximately 86% seen once. The entry originates in a study of blood T cell repertoires in COVID-19. Background on the study: Two negative PCRs, clearance, or symptom resolution characterized the recovered Cohort 3 donors. The origin of the acute and convalescent COVID-19 samples was the United States, Italy and Spain.

This study enrolled people aged roughly 18 to 100 from around 25 US geographic areas. The V gene is TRBV27, the J gene TRBJ2-3; 11 nucleotides agree with TRBD2. Sample: PBMCs or T cells enriched from blood (not recorded which). This receptor was taken from a woman aged 35 to 49 in a cohort exposed to, infected with or recovered from COVID-19 (not recorded which). This chain's CDR3 is CASSPVGTSGPTDTQYF. The DNA of the CDR3 is TGTGCCAGCAGTCCCGTAGGGACTAGCGGACCCACAGATACGCAGTATTTT.